These 5 T cell receptor beta chains share one sample of origin, sequenced in a study of T-cell reconstitution after alpha-beta-depleted transplantation in children. For TCRbeta, the library was prepared with unique molecular identifiers. MiXCR was run by TCRdb on the PCR reads, yielding one entry per CDR3 protein. Of roughly 400,000 distinct CDR3 sequences in the sample, roughly 20% were seen once. The specimen was PBMCs from the stem cell graft donor, collected from the stem cell graft. The receptor set was obtained from a human donor who donated a stem cell graft to a child with acute myeloid leukemia.

The rearrangement links TRBV28 to TRBJ2-7; D unclear. Trimming stripped 1 base from V and 2 bases from J, with 12 bases between. The CDR3 extends over 15 amino acids. Germline-derived CDR1 and CDR2 are MDHEN and SYDVKM. The CDR3 protein is CASSLSTGHAYEQYF. The CDR3 DNA follows: TGTGCCAGCAGTTTATCTACCGGGCATGCCTACGAGCAGTACTTC.

This clonotype was counted between two and nine times. This chain uses TRBV12-3 or TRBV12-4 with TRBJ2-5; tentatively, D is TRBD1 (6 bases). This CDR3 has 13 residues. Trimming left V 4 bases short and J 5 bases short, with 11 bases between. The CDR3 here is CASSSGGEETQYF. CDR3 coding DNA: TGTGCCAGCAGTTCTGGGGGCGAGGAGACCCAGTACTTC.

This chain links TRBV7-9 with TRBJ2-2; no firm D call. The V end lost 5 bases, the J end lost 5 bases, and 15 bases lay between the germline ends. CDR1 is SEHNR, CDR2 FQNEAQ, per germline (reference sequence). The CDR3 length is 15 residues. CDR3 bases: TGTGCCAGCAGCCCCGGGCCCTCGGTAACCGGGGAGCTGTTTTTT. This codes for CASSPGPSVTGELFF.

This clonotype was seen repeatedly, ten times or more. The chain joins TRBV29-1 to TRBJ1-1, with 9 bases lining up with TRBD1. The CDR3 runs to 15 residues. The V gene end was trimmed by 6 bases and the J gene end by 6 bases; junction bases not matched to a gene: 14. Germline CDR1 and CDR2: SQVTM and ANQGSEA. The DNA for the CDR3 is TGCAGCGTCGCCGGAAGACAGGGGGACAGTGCTGAAGCTTTCTTT. Translated, it gives CSVAGRQGDSAEAFF.

This clonotype came up a few times. This sequence joins TRBV20-1 and TRBJ1-6; D perhaps matches TRBD1 (5 bases). Germline lookup yields CDR1 DFQATT and CDR2 SNEGSKA (reference sequence). The CDR3 runs 14 residues. The V gene lost 3 bases and the J gene lost 1 base, with 7 bases spanning the gap. The CDR3 is CSARWGSYNSPLHF. CDR3 nucleotide sequence: TGCAGTGCTAGGTGGGGGTCCTATAATTCACCCCTCCACTTT.